The clone carrying this TCR beta chain appeared a few times. Its antigen is currently unknown. Sequence at one end of the junction differs from germline and may be a read error. This sample is part of a study of CD8+CD57+ T cells in acquired aplastic anemia. Across the study: The mean DNA yield obtained from sorted CD4+ and CD8+ cells came to roughly 3.4 ug. The study, taken as a whole, reports: Patients and controls shared 25 to 30 CD8+ CDR3 sequences.

Before being chosen for sequencing, patients had shown CD8+CD57+ cell expansion by flow cytometry. Severe acquired aplastic anemia was diagnosed in all patients. TCR beta VDJ and CDR3 profiles were obtained from a genomic DNA template. TCRdb re-analysed the reads in MiXCR, keeping a single row per CDR3 protein. This table holds 260,000 or so distinct CDR3 sequences, roughly 80% found once. The CDR3 runs to 15 residues. Germline loops: CDR1 SGHVS, CDR2 FQNEAQ. The receptor comes from a human donor with aplastic anemia. The sequencing input was sorted CD4+, CD8+, or CD8+CD57+ T cells (not recorded which) from PBMCs. V and J are TRBV7-8 and TRBJ2-1, with a weak D call TRBD2 (5 bases). The CDR3, as DNA: TGTGCCAGTAGTATAGCGAGAGGTCCCTACAAGGAGCAGTTCTTC. This sequence encodes CASSIARGPYKEQFF. Together with reference TRBV7-8 and TRBJ2-1, the CDR3 gives the full variable domain: GAGVSQSPRYKVAKRGQDVALRCDPISGHVSLFWYQQALGQGPEFLTYFQNEAQLDKSGLPSDRFFAERPEGSVSTLKIQRTQQEDSAVYLCASSIARGPYKEQFFGPGTRLTVL.